This T cell receptor (beta chain) comes out of a study of memory CD4+ T cells and cytomegalovirus serostatus (dated by TCRdb to between 2018 and 2020). At the level of the whole study: The 33 healthy Belgian adults in the cohort included 9 who were CMV seropositive and roughly 25 who were CMV seronegative. To replicate a published TCR-based CMV serostatus classifier, the researchers sequenced the CD4+ memory TCRbeta repertoires of a Belgian cohort whose cytomegalovirus serostatus was known. The full study reports these points: On the Belgian cohort, the classifier based on the original framework reached a median bootstrapped AUC of roughly 0.94, with a 95% CI of 0.76-1.00. The results were interpreted as suggesting that the CMV-associated TCR signature is mostly present in the CD4+ memory repertoire. For CMV serostatus prediction, a median bootstrapped AUC of approximately 0.95 was reached with the original framework, and a median bootstrapped AUC of about 0.91 was reached with a US-trained random forest. Only CD4+CD45RO+ memory cells were sequenced, in contrast to the original study, which included naive and memory CD4+ and CD8+ populations. Of 164 previously reported CMV-associated TCRbeta sequences, some 73 appeared in the CD4+ memory repertoires, each in one to five individuals.

The germline V gene (reference sequence) specifies SEHNR as CDR1 and FQNEAQ as CDR2. The trim is 4 bases for V and 7 bases for J, with a gap of 20 bases between the germline ends. Inclusive of the bounding cysteine and phenylalanine, the CDR3 is 16 residues long. Of the read, only the CDR3 DNA is kept; its 48 bases are in frame from base 1. The Quick-DNA Microprep Kit was used to extract genomic DNA from the sorted cells. Amplification of TCRbeta DNA was done with the immunoSEQ hsTCRbeta kit, following the protocol from the manufacturer. An Illumina MiSeq instrument was used to sequence the TCRbeta libraries. For the original study's pipeline: Once out-of-frame sequences had been removed, more than 2 million distinct TCRbeta sequences were left, which works out to an average of about 67,000 per individual. Two values were used to score each individual: the count of 150 to 200 previously reported CMV-associated TCRbeta sequences and the total count of productive distinct TCRbeta sequences. A beta-binomial model was reimplemented in Python, and scikit-learn random forests with default parameters were trained on US cohort data. On the Belgian cohort, classifier performance was reported as the median AUC, along with percentile confidence intervals, across 10,000 bootstrap iterations. Imported from immuneACCESS, the table was reduced by TCRdb to in-frame sequences with V and J called. These copies leave out some clones; in studies compared against another copy, an unresolved V gene accounts for under half, and the cause of the remainder is not known. V, J and clone size are taken as reported in that table, and D and trimming were inferred from the DNA itself. For this sample the table gives about 64,000 clones, of which 77% were detected only once. Of the sample, about 0.9% falls within the top ten clones.

A FACSAria II was used to sort memory CD4+ T cells, defined as single viable CD3+CD4+CD8-CD45RO+ cells. CMV serostatus was assessed using a Roche Elecsys assay, by which serum IgG against CMV pp150, pp28, p38 and p52 was detected. Once the samples were thawed, total CD4+ T cells were enriched through positive selection using CD4 magnetic microbeads. Samples originated from another study that specifically interrogated the CD4+ T cell memory repertoire. Peripheral blood mononuclear cells were isolated and cryopreserved following standard operating procedures; serum was stored at -80 °C. The staining relied on CD3-PerCP (BW264/56), CD4-APC (RPA-T4), CD45RO-PE (UCHT1) and CD8-Pacific Orange (3B5) antibodies, and Sytox blue was used to exclude non-viable cells. Worth noting for this clone: Its antigen remains undetermined. No much larger clonotype is one base removed from it; base qualities were not supplied.

The chain was built from TRBV7-9 and TRBJ2-1, with the D gene possibly TRBD1 or TRBD2, each one fitting 5 bases. The receptor's source is an adult in good health and CMV-seronegative. The sequenced sample consisted of memory CD4+ T cells from blood. The nucleotide sequence is TGTGCCAGCAGCTCTGGTCGGGGCCCGGTCCGAAATGAGCAGTTCTTC. Its protein product is CASSSGRGPVRNEQFF.